What follows are 27 T cell receptor beta chains derived from one specimen sequenced in a study of identical twins. Each CDR3 protein gets one entry after TCRdb re-called the 5' RACE reads with MiXCR. The sample contains 450,000 or so distinct CDR3 sequences, 20% to 25% of which appear only once. The sample was also reused in another study, on T cells expressing NK-cell markers.

Sequenced: CD4+ T cells sorted from blood. These receptors came from a woman under 30 in good health.

The chain uses TRBV18 and TRBJ2-6; 7 bases line up with TRBD1. With V trimmed by 3 bases and J by 2 bases, 1 base remained unmatched. The CDR3 has 15 residues. CDR1 is KGHSH and CDR2 is LQKENI in the germline V gene. CDR3: CASSPGQAGANVLTF. CDR3 sequence (DNA): TGTGCCAGCTCACCCGGACAGGCTGGGGCCAACGTCCTGACTTTC. The variable domain in full, with the rest retrieved from reference TRBV18 and TRBJ2-6, is NAGVMQNPRHLVRRRGQEARLRCSPMKGHSHVYWYRQLPEEGLKFMVYLQKENIIDESGMPKERFSAEFPKEGPSILRIQQVVRGDSAAYFCASSPGQAGANVLTFGAGSRLTVL.

This rearrangement joins TRBV20-1 to TRBJ1-2; D call uncertain. The V gene's germline CDR1 is DFQATT and CDR2 SNEGSKA (reference sequence). The CDR3 length is 11 residues. V dropped 0 bases and J dropped 7 bases, with 6 bases sitting between them. The CDR3 loop reads CSAREAIGYTF. For the CDR3, the DNA is TGCAGTGCTAGAGAAGCAATTGGCTACACCTTC.

This clonotype was found many times. The V and J genes are TRBV29-1 and TRBJ2-5; TRBD1 agrees at 9 bases. Trimming took 4 bases from V and 5 from J; bases not matched to a gene: 5. The germline V gene encodes CDR1 SQVTM and CDR2 ANQGSEA. The CDR3 loop spans 13 amino acids. The CDR3, as DNA: TGCAGCGTTGCGGGACAGGGTGGGGAGACCCAGTACTTC. Translation gives CSVAGQGGETQYF.

This chain uses TRBV2 with TRBJ2-2, with D maybe TRBD1 (6 bases). CDR1 is SNHLY, CDR2 FYNNEI, per germline. Trimming left V 10 bases short and J 4 bases short, with 16 bases between. The length of the CDR3 is 14 residues. CDR3 DNA sequence: TGTGCCATGGGGCTGGGGGCGGGCACCGGGGAGCTGTTTTTT. Protein product: CAMGLGAGTGELFF.

The chain has TRBV20-1 and TRBJ1-6; D gene ambiguous. Trimming took 0 bases from V and 12 from J, leaving 12 bases between them. The CDR3 has 13 residues. In germline, CDR1 is DFQATT, CDR2 SNEGSKA (reference sequence). The CDR3 DNA is TGCAGTGCTAGAGATGGTCCGAAAAAACCCCTCCACTTT. Translated, it gives CSARDGPKKPLHF.

The sample holds a few counts of this clonotype. V gene TRBV7-2 combines with J gene TRBJ2-2, with D perhaps matching TRBD1 (5 bases). The CDR3 is 13 amino acids. Germline loops: CDR1 SGHTA, CDR2 FQGNSA. Trimming pared 5 bases from V and 10 bases from J, leaving 14 bases between. CDR3 sequence reads: CASSKGLGMELFF. CDR3 nucleotide sequence: TGTGCCAGCAGCAAGGGGTTGGGGATGGAGCTGTTTTTT.

This clonotype was recorded a few times. This chain links TRBV15 with TRBJ2-4; D is perhaps TRBD1 or TRBD2 (5 bases each). The CDR3 totals 16 residues. Trimming cost V 2 bases and J 8 bases, with 19 bases left between them. Germline V gene sequence: CDR1 LNHNV, CDR2 YYDKDF (reference sequence). The CDR3 here is CATSRNRVGETDIQYF. CDR3 nucleotides: TGTGCCACCAGCAGAAATCGGGTGGGGGAGACGGACATTCAGTACTTC.

This clonotype has ten or more counts. The rearrangement uses TRBV7-8 and TRBJ2-7; no clear D. Germline CDR1 SGHVS, CDR2 FQNEAQ. The CDR3 length is 13 residues. Trimming stripped 0 bases from V and 4 bases from J, with 7 bases between. The CDR3 nucleotides are TGTGCCAGCAGCTTAGCACAGAAATACGAGCAGTACTTC. It translates to CASSLAQKYEQYF.

In DNA, the CDR3 is TGCAGCGTTGACTGGCCCTACAATGAGCAGTTCTTC. Translation gives CSVDWPYNEQFF. J is TRBJ2-1 and V is TRBV29-1; D is unclear. Germline V gene lookup returns CDR1 SQVTM and CDR2 ANQGSEA. Trimming stripped 3 bases from V and 2 bases from J, with 5 bases between. CDR3 length: 12 amino acids.

V usage is TRBV7-9 and J usage is TRBJ2-5; D uncertain. The CDR3 totals 15 residues. The V gene lost 0 bases and the J gene lost 4 bases, with 12 bases spanning the gap. Germline values: CDR1 SEHNR, CDR2 FQNEAQ (reference sequence). CDR3 protein: CASSLAGPARETQYF. The CDR3 DNA reads as TGTGCCAGCAGCTTAGCCGGACCTGCGCGAGAGACCCAGTACTTC.

This rearrangement joins TRBV20-1 to TRBJ2-3; TRBD2 matches at 8 bases. The CDR3 is 14 amino acids. Looked up from germline, CDR1 is DFQATT and CDR2 is SNEGSKA (reference sequence). V was clipped by 5 bases and J by 3 bases; unmatched bases: 7. CDR3: CSAQAGDATDTQYF. The CDR3 nucleotides are TGCAGTGCTCAAGCGGGAGACGCTACAGATACGCAGTATTTT.

This clonotype was seen more than once but under ten times. This chain joins TRBV28 and TRBJ2-7; weak D call: TRBD1 (6 bases). This CDR3 comprises 14 residues. Trimming stripped 4 bases from V and 7 bases from J, with 17 bases between. Per germline, CDR1 MDHEN and CDR2 SYDVKM. Written as DNA, the CDR3 is TGTGCCAGCAGTTCTTCAGGGGACCCCAAAGAGCAGTACTTC. Amino acids: CASSSSGDPKEQYF.

CDR3 region: CASRPRGANTGELFF. CDR3 DNA: TGTGCCAGCAGACCTCGGGGGGCGAACACCGGGGAGCTGTTTTTT. The V and J genes are TRBV11-3 and TRBJ2-2; 7 bases align to TRBD2. The germline gives CDR1 SGHNT, CDR2 YENEEA. V was pared by 6 bases and J by 0 bases, with 4 bases of the junction left unmatched. The CDR3 contains 15 residues. The whole variable domain, remainder taken from reference TRBV11-3 and TRBJ2-2, is EAGVVQSPRYKIIEKKQPVAFWCNPISGHNTLYWYLQNLGQGPELLIRYENEEAVDDSQLPKDRFSAERLKGVDSTLKIQPAELGDSAVYLCASRPRGANTGELFFGEGSRLTVL.

This clonotype was observed a few times. The chain links TRBV18 to TRBJ1-1; unclear D gene. The germline V and J ends were trimmed by 3 bases and 8 bases, with 10 bases remaining between them. There are 12 residues in the CDR3. The germline V gene encodes CDR1 KGHSH and CDR2 LQKENI. The CDR3 loop reads CASSPSALEAFF. The CDR3 nucleotides are TGTGCCAGCTCACCGAGCGCGCTCGAAGCTTTCTTT.

The sample holds a few counts of this clonotype. The CDR3 DNA reads as TGCGCCAGCAGCTTGGAACCTTATAGCAATCAGCCCCAGCATTTT. Its translation: CASSLEPYSNQPQHF. J is TRBJ1-5 and V is TRBV5-1; D remains unclear. The V end lost 0 bases, the J end lost 0 bases, and 7 bases lay between the germline ends. Germline V gene data show CDR1 as SGHRS and CDR2 as YFSETQ. The CDR3 loop spans 15 amino acids.

V gene TRBV5-6 combines with J gene TRBJ2-2, with 10 bases identical to TRBD2. The V segment lost 1 base and the J segment 0 bases; nucleotides outside the gene matches: 0. The germline CDR1 and CDR2 sequences are SGHDT and YYEEEE. This CDR3 is built from 16 residues. This CDR3 is CASSLLAGANTGELFF. CDR3 nucleotides: TGTGCCAGCAGCTTGCTAGCGGGAGCGAACACCGGGGAGCTGTTTTTT.

The table lists this clonotype with a few counts. The CDR3: CASSGDRGRTDTQYF. CDR3 coding DNA: TGCGCCAGCAGTGGAGACAGGGGGCGGACAGATACGCAGTATTTT. This chain connects TRBV10-2 to TRBJ2-3; 10 bases line up with TRBD1. The junction had 4 bases not matched to a gene; V was cut back by 4 bases and J by 3 bases. The germline gives CDR1 WSHSY, CDR2 SAAADI. The length of the CDR3 is 15 residues.

This clonotype was counted many times. The V gene is TRBV7-2, the J gene TRBJ1-2, with D hard to call. This CDR3 is built from 15 residues. Germline CDR1 SGHTA, CDR2 FQGNSA. V was trimmed by 0 bases and J by 4 bases, leaving 12 bases between them. The chain's CDR3 is CASSLAAELPYGYTF. In nucleotides, the CDR3 is TGTGCCAGCAGCTTAGCGGCTGAGTTGCCCTATGGCTACACCTTC.

The chain combines TRBV5-6 with TRBJ2-3; D is ambiguous. Trimming took off 0 bases at V and 2 bases at J, with 13 bases between the two ends. This CDR3 spans 16 amino acids. CDR1 is SGHDT and CDR2 is YYEEEE in the germline V gene. DNA for the CDR3: TGTGCCAGCAGCTTGGCCGATCACGGACCCACAGATACGCAGTATTTT. Translation gives CASSLADHGPTDTQYF.

The table lists this clonotype with a few counts. The chain recombines TRBV3-1 with TRBJ2-7; D not certain. CDR1 and CDR2 from the germline V gene are LGHDT and YNNKEL (reference sequence). The V and J ends lost 1 base and 7 bases respectively, with 8 bases between them. The CDR3 covers 12 residues. In DNA, the CDR3 is TGTGCCAGCAGCCAAGTTGTTTCGGAGCAGTACTTC. This translates into CASSQVVSEQYF.

This CDR3 reads CASSLVGGRETQYF. The CDR3 DNA follows: TGTGCCAGCAGTTTGGTGGGGGGGCGTGAGACCCAGTACTTC. V usage is TRBV12-3 or TRBV12-4 and J usage is TRBJ2-5, with a possible D match to TRBD2 (7 bases). This CDR3 has 14 amino acids. V was trimmed by 3 bases and J by 5 bases, leaving 13 bases between them.

The chain employs TRBV6-1 and TRBJ2-1; D not resolved. The CDR3 sequence is 14 residues long. Germline-derived CDR1 and CDR2 are MNHNS and SASEGT. V lost 6 bases, J lost 8 bases, and 17 bases lay in between. The CDR3 loop reads CASSSGRVFDEQFF. CDR3 nucleotides: TGTGCCAGCAGCTCGGGCCGTGTCTTCGATGAGCAGTTCTTC.

The chain has TRBV20-1 and TRBJ1-2; D is unresolved. Germline CDR1 and CDR2: DFQATT and SNEGSKA (reference sequence). The CDR3 extends over 12 amino acids. The V and J ends lost 5 bases and 8 bases respectively, with 15 bases between them. Written as DNA, the CDR3 is TGCAGTGCTTTGCGGACGGGAGGGGGCTACACCTTC. Residues: CSALRTGGGYTF.

This clonotype is medium-sized (0.01 to 0.1%) by share. V and J are TRBV7-2 and TRBJ2-7; the D gene could be TRBD1 or TRBD2 (5 bases each). The germline V gene has CDR1 SGHTA and CDR2 FQGNSA. With 1 base removed from V and 3 bases from J, the gap between germline ends came to 13 bases. This CDR3 contains 15 residues. CDR3 DNA: TGTGCCAGCAGCTTAGGTGGAAGTGGGGGCTACGAGCAGTACTTC. It specifies CASSLGGSGGYEQYF.

This clonotype was counted between two and nine times. The CDR3 nucleotides are TGTGCCTGGGACAACAGGGGGCGCGGAGCAGATACGCAGTATTTT. It codes for CAWDNRGRGADTQYF. This chain connects TRBV30 to TRBJ2-3; TRBD1 matches 9 bases. The germline gives CDR1 GTSNPN, CDR2 SVGIG (reference sequence). This CDR3 is 15 amino acids long. V lost 5 bases and J lost 4; bases outside the gene matches: 10.

The V call is TRBV7-9, the J call TRBJ2-5; 8 positions match TRBD2. Trimming removed 2 bases from V and 5 bases from J; junction bases left unmatched: 10. From germline, CDR1 is SEHNR and CDR2 FQNEAQ (reference sequence). The CDR3 is 16 residues long. The CDR3 region is CASSLRKAGAGETQYF. CDR3 sequence (DNA): TGTGCCAGCAGCTTACGCAAAGCGGGGGCCGGGGAGACCCAGTACTTC. Complete variable domain (other parts from reference TRBV7-9 and TRBJ2-5): DTGVSQNPRHKITKRGQNVTFRCDPISEHNRLYWYRQTLGQGPEFLTYFQNEAQLEKSRLLSDRFSAERPKGSFSTLEIQRTEQGDSAMYLCASSLRKAGAGETQYFGPGTRLLVL.

CDR3 sequence reads: CASSQDRLWGYTF. For the CDR3, the DNA is TGTGCCAGCAGCCAAGACCGTCTTTGGGGCTACACCTTC. The rearrangement links TRBV3-1 to TRBJ1-2; no clear D. CDR3 size: 13 residues. The V end was cut by 0 bases, the J end by 8 bases, with 10 bases between. CDR1 is LGHDT, CDR2 YNNKEL, per germline (reference sequence).